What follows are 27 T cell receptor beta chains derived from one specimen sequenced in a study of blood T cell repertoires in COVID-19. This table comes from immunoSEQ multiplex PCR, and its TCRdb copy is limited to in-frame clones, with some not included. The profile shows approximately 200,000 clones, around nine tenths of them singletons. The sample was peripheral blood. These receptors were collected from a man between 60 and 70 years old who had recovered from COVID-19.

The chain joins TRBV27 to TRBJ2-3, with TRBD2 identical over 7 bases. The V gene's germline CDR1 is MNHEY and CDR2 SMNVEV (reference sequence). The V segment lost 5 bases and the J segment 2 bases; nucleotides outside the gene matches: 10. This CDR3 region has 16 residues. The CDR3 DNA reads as TGTGCCAGCAGTATAACTCCCCGACTAGCCACAGATACGCAGTATTTT. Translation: CASSITPRLATDTQYF.

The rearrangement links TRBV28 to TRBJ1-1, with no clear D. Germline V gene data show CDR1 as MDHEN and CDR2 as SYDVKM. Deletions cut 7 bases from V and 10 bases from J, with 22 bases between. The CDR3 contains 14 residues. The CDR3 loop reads CASTNRAGSLGAFF. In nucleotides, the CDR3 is TGTGCCAGCACCAACCGGGCCGGGAGTTTGGGAGCTTTCTTT.

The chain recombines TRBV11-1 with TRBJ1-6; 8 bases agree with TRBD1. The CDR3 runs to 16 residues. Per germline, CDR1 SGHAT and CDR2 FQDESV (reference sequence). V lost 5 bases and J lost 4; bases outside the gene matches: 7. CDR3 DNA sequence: TGTGCCAGCAGCCAATCGAACAGGGGGTATAATTCACCCCTCCACTTT. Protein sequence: CASSQSNRGYNSPLHF.

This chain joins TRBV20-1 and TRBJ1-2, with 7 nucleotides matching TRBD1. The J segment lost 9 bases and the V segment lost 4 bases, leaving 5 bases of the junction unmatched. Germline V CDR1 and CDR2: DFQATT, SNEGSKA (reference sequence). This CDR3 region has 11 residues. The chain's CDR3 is CSATSGQRYTF. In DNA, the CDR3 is TGCAGTGCTACCTCGGGACAGCGCTACACCTTC.

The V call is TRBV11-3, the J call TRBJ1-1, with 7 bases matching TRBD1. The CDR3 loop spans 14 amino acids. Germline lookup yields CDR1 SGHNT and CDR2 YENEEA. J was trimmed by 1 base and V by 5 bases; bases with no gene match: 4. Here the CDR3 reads CASSIAGGNTEAFF. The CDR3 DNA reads TGTGCCAGCAGCATTGCAGGGGGGAACACTGAAGCTTTCTTT. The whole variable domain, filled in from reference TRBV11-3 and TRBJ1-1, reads EAGVVQSPRYKIIEKKQPVAFWCNPISGHNTLYWYLQNLGQGPELLIRYENEEAVDDSQLPKDRFSAERLKGVDSTLKIQPAELGDSAVYLCASSIAGGNTEAFFGQGTRLTVV.

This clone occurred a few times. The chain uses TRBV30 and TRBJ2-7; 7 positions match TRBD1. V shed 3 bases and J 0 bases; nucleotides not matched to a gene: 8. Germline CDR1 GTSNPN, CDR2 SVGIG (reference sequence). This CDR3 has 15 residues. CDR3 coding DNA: TGTGCCTGGAGAGAGCCAGGGACAGCCTCCTACGAGCAGTACTTC. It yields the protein CAWREPGTASYEQYF. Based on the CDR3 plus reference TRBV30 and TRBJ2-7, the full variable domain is SQTIHQWPATLVQPVGSPLSLECTVEGTSNPNLYWYRQAAGRGLQLLFYSVGIGQISSEVPQNLSASRPQDRQFILSSKKLLLSDSGFYLCAWREPGTASYEQYFGPGTRLTVT.

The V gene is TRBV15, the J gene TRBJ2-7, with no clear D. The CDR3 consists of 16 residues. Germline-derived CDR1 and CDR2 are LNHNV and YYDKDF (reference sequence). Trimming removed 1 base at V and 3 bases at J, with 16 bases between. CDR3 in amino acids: CATSRGHRHPSYEQYF. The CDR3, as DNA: TGTGCCACCAGCAGAGGTCACCGTCACCCTAGCTACGAGCAGTACTTC.

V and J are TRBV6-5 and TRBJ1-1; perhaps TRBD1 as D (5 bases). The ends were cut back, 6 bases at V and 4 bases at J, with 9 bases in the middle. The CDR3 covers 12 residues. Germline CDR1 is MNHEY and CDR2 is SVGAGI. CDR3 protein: CASRGVGTEAFF. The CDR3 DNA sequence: TGTGCCAGCAGAGGGGTAGGCACTGAAGCTTTCTTT.

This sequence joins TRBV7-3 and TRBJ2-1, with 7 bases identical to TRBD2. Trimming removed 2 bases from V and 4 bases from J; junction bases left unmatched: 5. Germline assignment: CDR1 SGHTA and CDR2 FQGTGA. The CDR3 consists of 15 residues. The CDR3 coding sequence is TGTGCCAGCAGCTTAGAGGCTAGCGGATACAATGAGCAGTTCTTC. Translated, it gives CASSLEASGYNEQFF.

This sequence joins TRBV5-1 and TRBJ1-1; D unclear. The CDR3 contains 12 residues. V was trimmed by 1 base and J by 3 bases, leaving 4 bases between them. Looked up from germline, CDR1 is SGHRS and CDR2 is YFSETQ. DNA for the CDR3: TGCGCCAGCAGCTTGCCTGACACTGAAGCTTTCTTT. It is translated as CASSLPDTEAFF.

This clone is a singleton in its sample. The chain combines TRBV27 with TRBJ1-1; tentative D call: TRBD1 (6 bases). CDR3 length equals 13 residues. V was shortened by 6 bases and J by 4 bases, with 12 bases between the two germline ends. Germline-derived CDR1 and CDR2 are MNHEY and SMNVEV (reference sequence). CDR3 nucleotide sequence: TGTGCCAGCAGCTTTACGGACAGCACTGAAGCTTTCTTT. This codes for CASSFTDSTEAFF.

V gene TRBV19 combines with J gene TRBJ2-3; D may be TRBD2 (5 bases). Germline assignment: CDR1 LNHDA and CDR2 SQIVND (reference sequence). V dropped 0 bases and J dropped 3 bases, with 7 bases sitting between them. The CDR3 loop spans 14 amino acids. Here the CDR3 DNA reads TGTGCCAGTAGTATAGATCCGGGAACAGATACGCAGTATTTT. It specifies CASSIDPGTDTQYF.

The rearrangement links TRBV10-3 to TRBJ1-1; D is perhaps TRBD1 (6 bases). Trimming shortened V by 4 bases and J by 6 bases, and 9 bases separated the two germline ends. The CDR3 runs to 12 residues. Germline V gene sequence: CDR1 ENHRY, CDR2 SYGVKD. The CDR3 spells CAISARGAEAFF. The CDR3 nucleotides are TGTGCCATCAGTGCCAGGGGAGCTGAAGCTTTCTTT.

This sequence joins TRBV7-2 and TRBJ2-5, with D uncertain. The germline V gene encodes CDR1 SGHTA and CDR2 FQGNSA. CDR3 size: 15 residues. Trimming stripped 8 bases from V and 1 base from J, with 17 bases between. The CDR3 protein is CASRGGMRPQETQYF. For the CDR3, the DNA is TGTGCCAGCCGCGGCGGTATGCGACCCCAAGAGACCCAGTACTTC.

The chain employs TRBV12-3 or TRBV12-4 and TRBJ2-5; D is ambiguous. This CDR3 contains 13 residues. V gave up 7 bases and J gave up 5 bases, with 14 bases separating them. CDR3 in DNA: TGTGCCAGCACCGCCGTCCCTATGGAGACCCAGTACTTC. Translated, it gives CASTAVPMETQYF.

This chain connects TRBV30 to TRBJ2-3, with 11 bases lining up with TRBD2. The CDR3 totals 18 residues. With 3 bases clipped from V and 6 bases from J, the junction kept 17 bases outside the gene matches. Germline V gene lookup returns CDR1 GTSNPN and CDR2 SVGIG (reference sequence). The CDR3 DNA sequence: TGTGCCTGGAGCGGACAGGGATGGGGGACTAGCGGACCCGATACGCAGTATTTT. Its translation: CAWSGQGWGTSGPDTQYF.

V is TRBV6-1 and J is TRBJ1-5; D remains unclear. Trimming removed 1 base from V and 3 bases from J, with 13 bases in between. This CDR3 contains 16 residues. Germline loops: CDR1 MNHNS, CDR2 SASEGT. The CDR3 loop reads CASSEVGIRHNQPQHF. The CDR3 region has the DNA TGTGCCAGCAGTGAAGTGGGCATCCGGCACAATCAGCCCCAGCATTTT.

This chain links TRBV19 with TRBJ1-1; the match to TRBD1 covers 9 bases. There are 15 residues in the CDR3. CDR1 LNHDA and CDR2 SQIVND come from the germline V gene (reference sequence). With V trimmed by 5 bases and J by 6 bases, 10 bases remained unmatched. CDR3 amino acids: CASSPPYRGQAEAFF. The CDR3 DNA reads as TGTGCCAGTAGTCCCCCGTACAGGGGGCAGGCTGAAGCTTTCTTT.

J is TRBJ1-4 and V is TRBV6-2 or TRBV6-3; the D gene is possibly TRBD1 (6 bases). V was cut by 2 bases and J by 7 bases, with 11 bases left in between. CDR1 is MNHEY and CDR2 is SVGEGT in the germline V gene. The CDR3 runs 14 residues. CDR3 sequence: CASSYPGGGEKLFF. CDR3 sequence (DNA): TGTGCCAGCAGTTACCCGGGAGGGGGTGAAAAACTGTTTTTT.

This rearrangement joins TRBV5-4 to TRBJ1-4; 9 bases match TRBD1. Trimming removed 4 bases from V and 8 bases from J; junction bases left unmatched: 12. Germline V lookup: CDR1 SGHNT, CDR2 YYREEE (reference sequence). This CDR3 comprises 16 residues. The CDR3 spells CASSPGQGGLKEKLFF. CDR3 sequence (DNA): TGTGCCAGCAGCCCGGGACAGGGAGGTTTAAAGGAAAAACTGTTTTTT.

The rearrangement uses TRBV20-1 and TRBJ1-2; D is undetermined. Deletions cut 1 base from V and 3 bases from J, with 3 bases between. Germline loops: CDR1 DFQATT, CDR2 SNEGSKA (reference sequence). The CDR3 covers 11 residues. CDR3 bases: TGCAGTGCTAGAGGCGACTATGGCTACACCTTC. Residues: CSARGDYGYTF.

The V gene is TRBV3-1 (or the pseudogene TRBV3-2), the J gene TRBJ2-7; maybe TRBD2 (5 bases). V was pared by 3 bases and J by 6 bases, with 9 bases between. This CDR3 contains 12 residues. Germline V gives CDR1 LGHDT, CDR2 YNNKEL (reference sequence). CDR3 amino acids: CASSQLGLEQYF. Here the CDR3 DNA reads TGTGCCAGCAGCCAGCTCGGACTCGAGCAGTACTTC.

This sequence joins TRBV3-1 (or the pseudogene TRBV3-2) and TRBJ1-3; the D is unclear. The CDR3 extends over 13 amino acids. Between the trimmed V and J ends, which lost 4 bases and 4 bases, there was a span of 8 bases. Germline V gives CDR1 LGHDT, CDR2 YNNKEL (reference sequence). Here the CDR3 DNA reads TGTGCCAGCAGCCTAAGCCGGGGAAACACCATATATTTT. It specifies CASSLSRGNTIYF.

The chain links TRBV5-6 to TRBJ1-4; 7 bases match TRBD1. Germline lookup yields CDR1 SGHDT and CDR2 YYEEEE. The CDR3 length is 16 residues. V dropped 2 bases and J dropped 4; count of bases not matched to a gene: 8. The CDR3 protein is CASSFHRGALNEKLFF. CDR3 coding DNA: TGTGCCAGCAGCTTTCACAGGGGCGCCCTTAATGAAAAACTGTTTTTT.

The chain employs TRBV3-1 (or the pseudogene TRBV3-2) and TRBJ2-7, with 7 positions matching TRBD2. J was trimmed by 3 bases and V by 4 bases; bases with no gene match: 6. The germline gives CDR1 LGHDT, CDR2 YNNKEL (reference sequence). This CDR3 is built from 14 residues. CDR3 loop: CASSPSGPFYEQYF. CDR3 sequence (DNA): TGTGCCAGCAGCCCTAGCGGACCGTTCTACGAGCAGTACTTC.

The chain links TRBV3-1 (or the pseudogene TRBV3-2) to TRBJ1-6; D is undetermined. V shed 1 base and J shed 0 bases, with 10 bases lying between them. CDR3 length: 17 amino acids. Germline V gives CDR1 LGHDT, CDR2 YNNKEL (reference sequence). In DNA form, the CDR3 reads TGTGCCAGCAGCCAAGTTTCCCTAAGCTCCTATAATTCACCCCTCCACTTT. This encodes CASSQVSLSSYNSPLHF.

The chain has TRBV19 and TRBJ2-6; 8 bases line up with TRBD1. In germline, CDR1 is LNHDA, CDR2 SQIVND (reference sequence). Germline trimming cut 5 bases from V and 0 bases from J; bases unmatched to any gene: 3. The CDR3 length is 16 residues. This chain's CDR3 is CASSSGQGSGANVLTF. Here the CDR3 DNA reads TGTGCCAGTAGTTCAGGACAGGGCTCTGGGGCCAACGTCCTGACTTTC.